This entry concerns a single TCR beta chain. Its specificity is unknown. One end of the junction is discordant with germline, which a read error may explain. The V gene's germline CDR1 is KGHDR and CDR2 SFDVKD. The CDR3 runs to 18 residues. This record belongs to a study of T-cell memory formation after mild COVID-19. On the study more broadly: Clusters of TCRs were largely donor specific.

Study-wide points: There were some responding clones in pre-infection memory, which suggested that cross-reactive memory had joined. Second-wave clones that peaked on day 37 lacked confirmed SARS-CoV-2 specificity.

Each CDR3 protein gets one entry after TCRdb re-called the 5' RACE reads with MiXCR. The data hold 350,000 to 450,000 distinct CDR3 sequences, with 15% to 25% observed a single time. Sequenced sample: PBMCs or a T cell subset sorted from them (not recorded which). This TCR came from an adult woman who had mild COVID-19 (a few samples of this study predate the infection). Cell type and time point are not known. The chain joins TRBV24-1 to TRBJ2-5, with 10 bases matching TRBD1. Written as DNA, the CDR3 is TGTGTCACCAGTCCCTCCGGGACAGGGGCGATTGGGCAAGAGACCCAGTACTTC. Its translation: CVTSPSGTGAIGQETQYF.